The clone carrying this TCR beta chain was detected many times. Axillary draining lymph nodes of breast cancer patients supplied the node samples. Germline assignment: CDR1 SEHNR and CDR2 FQNEAQ (reference sequence). The CDR3 loop spans 15 amino acids. Trimming removed 4 bases from V and 3 bases from J, with 15 bases in between. TCRdb reprocessed the multiplex PCR reads with MiXCR, giving one entry per CDR3 protein. The repertoire holds about 140,000 distinct CDR3 sequences, with approximately 29% as singletons. The record originates from a study of breast tumors, draining lymph nodes, adjacent tissues.

The sequence was obtained from a female donor with breast cancer. Some clones in this sample may be carry-over from other donors' samples. This chain joins TRBV7-9 and TRBJ1-1; TRBD1 might be the D (5 bases). The sequenced sample was axillary lymph node tissue. The CDR3 spells CASSSIGDGHTEAFF. CDR3 nucleotide sequence: TGTGCCAGCAGCTCGATAGGGGACGGGCACACTGAAGCTTTCTTT.